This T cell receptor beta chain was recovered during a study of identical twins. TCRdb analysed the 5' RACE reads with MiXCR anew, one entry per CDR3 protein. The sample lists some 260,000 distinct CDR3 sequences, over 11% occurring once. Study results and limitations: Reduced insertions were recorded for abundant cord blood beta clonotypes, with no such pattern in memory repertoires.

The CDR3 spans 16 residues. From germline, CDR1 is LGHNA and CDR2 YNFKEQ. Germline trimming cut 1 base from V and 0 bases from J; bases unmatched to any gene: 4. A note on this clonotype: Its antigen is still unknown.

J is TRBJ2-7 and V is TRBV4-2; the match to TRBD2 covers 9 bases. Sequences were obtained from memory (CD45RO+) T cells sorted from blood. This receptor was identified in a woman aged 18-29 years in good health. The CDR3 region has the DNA TGTGCCAGCAGCCAAGGAACTAGCGGGCTCTCCTACGAGCAGTACTTC. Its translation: CASSQGTSGLSYEQYF.